This T cell receptor beta chain was retrieved from a study of a mutant IDH1 vaccine in newly diagnosed glioma. Study details: In weeks 1, 3, 5, 7, 11, 15, 19 and 23, patients were immunized, eight times in all. Those enrolled had earlier been treated with radiotherapy, temozolomide, or both, mostly both.

The CDR3 is 14 amino acids. Per germline, CDR1 SGHRS and CDR2 YFSETQ. Study findings and constraints: Alterations occurring in top peripheral T cell clonotypes seemed unrelated to pseudoprogression.

Time point reported: week 11, during vaccination. Vaccinated patients received 300 ug of mutant IDH1 20-mer peptide per dose, with topical imiquimod. A remark on this clone: Its antigen is unidentified. The junction does not match germline at one end; this may be a read error.

The assay was immunoSEQ multiplex PCR, and TCRdb's table has in-frame clones only and misses some. The repertoire holds around 65,000 clones, approximately 80% seen once, with more than 5.5% in the top ten. The chain links TRBV5-1 to TRBJ2-3; TRBD2 matches at 7 bases. The receptor was isolated from a man aged 50 to 59 with glioma. The sequencing here drew on PBMCs, taken from a glioma patient whose treatment included an IDH1 peptide vaccine. The CDR3 loop reads CASSLERGDDTQYF. DNA for the CDR3: TGCGCCAGCAGTTTGGAGCGGGGCGACGATACGCAGTATTTT.